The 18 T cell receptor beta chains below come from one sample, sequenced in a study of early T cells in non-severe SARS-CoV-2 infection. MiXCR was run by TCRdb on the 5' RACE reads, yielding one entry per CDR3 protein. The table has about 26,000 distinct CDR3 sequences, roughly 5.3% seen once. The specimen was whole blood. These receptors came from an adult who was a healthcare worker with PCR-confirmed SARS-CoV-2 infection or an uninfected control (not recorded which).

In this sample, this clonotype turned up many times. DNA for the CDR3: TGTGCCAGCACCCCAGAGACAGGGCGGTTCTCTCTAGATACGCAGTATTTT. It specifies CASTPETGRFSLDTQYF. The gene calls are TRBV6-5 and TRBJ2-3; 7 bases match TRBD1. Germline lookup yields CDR1 MNHEY and CDR2 SVGAGI. V was clipped by 7 bases and J by 5 bases; unmatched bases: 18. The CDR3 runs to 17 residues.

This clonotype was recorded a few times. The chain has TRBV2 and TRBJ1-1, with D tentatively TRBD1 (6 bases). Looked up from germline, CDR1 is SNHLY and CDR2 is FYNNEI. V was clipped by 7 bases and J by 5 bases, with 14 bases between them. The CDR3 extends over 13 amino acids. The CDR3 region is CASTQGDGTEAFF. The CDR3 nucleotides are TGTGCCAGCACACAGGGTGATGGGACTGAAGCTTTCTTT.

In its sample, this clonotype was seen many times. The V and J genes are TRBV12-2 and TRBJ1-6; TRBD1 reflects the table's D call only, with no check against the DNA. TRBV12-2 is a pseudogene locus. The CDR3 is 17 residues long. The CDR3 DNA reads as TGTGCAAGTCGCTGGCGGGAAGCCGGGAGAAGTTGTTCACCCCTCCACTTT. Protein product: CASRWREAGRSCSPLHF.

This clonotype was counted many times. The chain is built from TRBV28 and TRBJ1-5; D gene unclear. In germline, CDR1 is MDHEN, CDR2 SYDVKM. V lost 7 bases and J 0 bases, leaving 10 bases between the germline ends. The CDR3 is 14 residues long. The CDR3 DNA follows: TGTGCCAGCACCACGACATATAGCAATCAGCCCCAGCATTTT. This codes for CASTTTYSNQPQHF.

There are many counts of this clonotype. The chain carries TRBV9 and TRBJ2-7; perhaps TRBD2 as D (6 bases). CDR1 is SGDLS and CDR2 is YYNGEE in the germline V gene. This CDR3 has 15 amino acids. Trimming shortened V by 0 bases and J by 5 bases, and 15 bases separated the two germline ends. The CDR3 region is CASSVEGRGVNEQYF. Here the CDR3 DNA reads TGTGCCAGCAGCGTAGAAGGACGCGGGGTCAACGAGCAGTACTTC. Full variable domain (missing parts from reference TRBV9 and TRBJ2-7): DSGVTQTPKHLITATGQRVTLRCSPRSGDLSVYWYQQSLDQGLQFLIQYYNGEERAKGNILERFSAQQFPDLHSELNLSSLELGDSALYFCASSVEGRGVNEQYFGPGTRLTVT.

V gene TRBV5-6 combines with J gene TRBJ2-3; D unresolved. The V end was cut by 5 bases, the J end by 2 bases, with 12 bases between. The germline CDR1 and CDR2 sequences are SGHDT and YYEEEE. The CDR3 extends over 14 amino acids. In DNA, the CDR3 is TGTGCCAGCAGTCCAGGTCCGACCACAGATACGCAGTATTTT. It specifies CASSPGPTTDTQYF.

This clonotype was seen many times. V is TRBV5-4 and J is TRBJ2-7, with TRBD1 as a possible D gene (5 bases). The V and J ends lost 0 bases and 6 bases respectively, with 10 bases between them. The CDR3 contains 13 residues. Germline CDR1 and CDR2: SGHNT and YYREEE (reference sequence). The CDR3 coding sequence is TGTGCCAGCAGCTTGGCCAGGGAACGCGAGCAGTACTTC. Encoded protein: CASSLAREREQYF.

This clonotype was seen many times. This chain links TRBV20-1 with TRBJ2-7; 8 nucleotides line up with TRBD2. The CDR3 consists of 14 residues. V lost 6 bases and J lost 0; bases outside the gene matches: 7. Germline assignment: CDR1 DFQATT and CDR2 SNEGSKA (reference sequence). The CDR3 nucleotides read TGCAGTGCGCCAAAAGCGGGGGCCTCCTACGAGCAGTACTTC. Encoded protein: CSAPKAGASYEQYF.

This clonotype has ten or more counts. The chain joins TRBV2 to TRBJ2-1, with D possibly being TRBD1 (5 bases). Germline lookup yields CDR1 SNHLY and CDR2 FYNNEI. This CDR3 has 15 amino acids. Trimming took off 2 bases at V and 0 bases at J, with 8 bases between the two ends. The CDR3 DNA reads TGTGCCAGCAGTGAAAGGGGTGTCTCCTACAATGAGCAGTTCTTC. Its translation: CASSERGVSYNEQFF.

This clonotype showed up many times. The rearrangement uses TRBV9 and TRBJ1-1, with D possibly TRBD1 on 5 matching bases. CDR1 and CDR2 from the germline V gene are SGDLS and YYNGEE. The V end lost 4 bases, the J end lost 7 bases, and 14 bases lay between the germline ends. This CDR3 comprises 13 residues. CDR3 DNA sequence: TGTGCCAGCAGCCCTCGGTCAGGGAATGAAGCTTTCTTT. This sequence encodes CASSPRSGNEAFF.

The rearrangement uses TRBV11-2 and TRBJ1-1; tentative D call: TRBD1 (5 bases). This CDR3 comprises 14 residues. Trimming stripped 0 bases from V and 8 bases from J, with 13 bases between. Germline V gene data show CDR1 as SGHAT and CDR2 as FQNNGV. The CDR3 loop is CASSLEPTVHEAFF. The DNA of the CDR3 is TGTGCCAGCAGCTTAGAGCCGACAGTGCACGAAGCTTTCTTT.

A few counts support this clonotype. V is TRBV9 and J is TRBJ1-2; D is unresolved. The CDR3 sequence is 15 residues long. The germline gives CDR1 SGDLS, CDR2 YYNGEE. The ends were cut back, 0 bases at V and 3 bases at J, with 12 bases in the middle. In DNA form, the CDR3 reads TGTGCCAGCAGCGTAGTTCCATCTGCAGACTATGGCTACACCTTC. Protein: CASSVVPSADYGYTF. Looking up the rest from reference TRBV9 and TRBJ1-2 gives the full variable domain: DSGVTQTPKHLITATGQRVTLRCSPRSGDLSVYWYQQSLDQGLQFLIQYYNGEERAKGNILERFSAQQFPDLHSELNLSSLELGDSALYFCASSVVPSADYGYTFGSGTRLTVV.

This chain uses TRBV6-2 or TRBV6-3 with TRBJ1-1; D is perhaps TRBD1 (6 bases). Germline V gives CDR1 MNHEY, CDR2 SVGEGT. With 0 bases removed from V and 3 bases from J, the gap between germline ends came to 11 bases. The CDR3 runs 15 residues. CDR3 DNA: TGTGCCAGCAGTTACTCCGGCAGGGGCCACACTGAAGCTTTCTTT. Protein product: CASSYSGRGHTEAFF.

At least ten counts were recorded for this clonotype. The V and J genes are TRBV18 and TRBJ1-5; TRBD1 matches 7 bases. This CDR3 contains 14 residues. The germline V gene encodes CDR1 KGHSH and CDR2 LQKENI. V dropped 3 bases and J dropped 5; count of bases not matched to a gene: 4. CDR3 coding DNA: TGTGCCAGCTCACCCGACAGGGAGGATCAGCCCCAGCATTTT. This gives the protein CASSPDREDQPQHF.

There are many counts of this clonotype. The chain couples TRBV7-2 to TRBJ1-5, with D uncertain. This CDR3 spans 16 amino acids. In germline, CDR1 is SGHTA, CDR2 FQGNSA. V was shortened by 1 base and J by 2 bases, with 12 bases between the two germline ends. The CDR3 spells CASSLVTLGGNQPQHF. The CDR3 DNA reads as TGTGCCAGCAGCTTAGTAACTCTGGGAGGCAATCAGCCCCAGCATTTT.

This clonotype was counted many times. CDR3 DNA: TGTGCCTGGAGTATAGCCGCCTATGGCTACACCTTC. It codes for CAWSIAAYGYTF. This rearrangement joins TRBV30 to TRBJ1-2, with D unclear. Germline values: CDR1 GTSNPN, CDR2 SVGIG (reference sequence). Trimming removed 2 bases from V and 4 bases from J, with 8 bases in between. This CDR3 comprises 12 residues.

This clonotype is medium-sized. CDR3 region: CSVEAGGFTEAFF. CDR3 DNA: TGCAGCGTTGAAGCTGGCGGCTTCACTGAAGCTTTCTTT. The V call is TRBV29-1, the J call TRBJ1-1; D gene uncertain. From germline, CDR1 is SQVTM and CDR2 ANQGSEA. CDR3 length: 13 amino acids. Trimming removed 1 base at V and 4 bases at J, with 10 bases between.

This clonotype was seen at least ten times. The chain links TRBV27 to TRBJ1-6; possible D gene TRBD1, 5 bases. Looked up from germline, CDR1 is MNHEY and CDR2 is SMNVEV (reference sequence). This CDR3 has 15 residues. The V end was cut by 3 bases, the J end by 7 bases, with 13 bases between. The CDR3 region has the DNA TGTGCCAGCAGTTTCGGTGGGACGGGGAATTCACCCCTCCACTTT. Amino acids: CASSFGGTGNSPLHF.